This T cell receptor (beta chain) was captured by sequencing in a study of T cells after yellow fever vaccination. This clonotype was seen a few times. Antigen unknown. TCR cDNA, made by 5'RACE template switching, carried an added universal primer site and UMIs. TCRdb reprocessed the 5' RACE reads with MiXCR, giving one entry per CDR3 protein. The data hold a few hundred thousand distinct CDR3 sequences, with roughly 4% observed a single time. Study-level points and caveats: The secondary response was weaker, and its peak arrived faster, on day 5 versus 15.

Sequencing used PBMCs, obtained 5 days after the yellow fever booster vaccination. The receptor was isolated from a man between 18 and 35 years old who received the YFV17D yellow fever vaccine.

The chain's CDR3 is CASSLAKGALVNTEAFF. The CDR3 DNA sequence: TGCGCCAGCAGCTTGGCCAAAGGGGCGCTTGTGAACACTGAAGCTTTCTTT. V and J are TRBV5-1 and TRBJ1-1; weak D call: TRBD1 (5 bases). Trimming cost V 0 bases and J 0 bases, with 15 bases left between them. Germline V gene data show CDR1 as SGHRS and CDR2 as YFSETQ. This CDR3 comprises 17 residues.